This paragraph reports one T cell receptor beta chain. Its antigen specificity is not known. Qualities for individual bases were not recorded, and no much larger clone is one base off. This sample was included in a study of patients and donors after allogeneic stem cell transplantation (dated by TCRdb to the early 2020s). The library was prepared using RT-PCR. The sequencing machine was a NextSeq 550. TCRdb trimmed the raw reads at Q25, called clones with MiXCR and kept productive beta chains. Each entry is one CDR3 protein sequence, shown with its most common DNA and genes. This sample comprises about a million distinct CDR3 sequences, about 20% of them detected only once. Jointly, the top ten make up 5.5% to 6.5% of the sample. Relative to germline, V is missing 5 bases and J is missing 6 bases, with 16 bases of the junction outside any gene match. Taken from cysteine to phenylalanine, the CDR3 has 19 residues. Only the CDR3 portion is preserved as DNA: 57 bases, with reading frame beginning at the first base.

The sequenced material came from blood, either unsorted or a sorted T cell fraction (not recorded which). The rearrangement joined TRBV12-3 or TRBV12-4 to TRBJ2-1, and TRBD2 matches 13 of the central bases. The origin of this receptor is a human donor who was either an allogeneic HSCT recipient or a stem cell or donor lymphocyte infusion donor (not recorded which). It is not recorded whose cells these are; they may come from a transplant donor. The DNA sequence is TGTGCCAGCAGTCCACTAGCGGGAGGGCCCTTTTCTCTCGCCAATGAGCAGTTCTTC. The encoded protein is CASSPLAGGPFSLANEQFF.